This T cell receptor (beta chain) is from a study of blood T cell repertoires in COVID-19. Study in general: Samples taken during acute and convalescent COVID-19 were collected in the United States, Italy and Spain. PBMCs, B-cell-depleted T cells, or T cells were the source of the cDNA or gDNA that made up the material.

As processed by the authors: From reference gene primer amplification, estimates of nucleated cell counts were derived. Here immunoSEQ multiplex PCR was the method, and the copy in TCRdb shows in-frame clones only, minus some. V, J and clone size were drawn from that table, and D and trimming were deduced from the DNA. Of roughly 300,000 clones in the sample, 80% to 95% are singletons; the top ten hold around 2.2%. This clone was detected only once. Trimming left V 1 base short and J 5 bases short, with 3 bases between. The CDR3 spans 11 residues. In germline, CDR1 is SGHTS, CDR2 YDEGEE. This chain joins TRBV5-8 and TRBJ2-5; no definite D call. The sample was peripheral blood. This clonotype originated in a woman aged 30 to 39 with COVID-19, enrolled during active disease. CDR3 amino acids: CASSLLETQYF. CDR3 nucleotide sequence: TGTGCCAGCAGCTTGCTCGAGACCCAGTACTTC.